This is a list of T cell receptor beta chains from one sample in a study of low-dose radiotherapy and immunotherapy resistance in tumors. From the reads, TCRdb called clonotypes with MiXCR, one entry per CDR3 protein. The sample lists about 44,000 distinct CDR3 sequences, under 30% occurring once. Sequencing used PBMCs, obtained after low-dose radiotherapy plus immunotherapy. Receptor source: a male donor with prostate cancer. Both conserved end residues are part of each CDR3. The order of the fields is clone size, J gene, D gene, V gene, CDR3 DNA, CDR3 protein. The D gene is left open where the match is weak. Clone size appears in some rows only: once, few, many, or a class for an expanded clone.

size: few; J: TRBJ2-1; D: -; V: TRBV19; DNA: TGTGCCAGTAGTATAGCCTCGAGCCTGGTTCCCAATGAGCAGTTCTTC; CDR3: CASSIASSLVPNEQFF
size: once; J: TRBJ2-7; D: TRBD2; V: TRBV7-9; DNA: TGTGCCAGCAGCTACCCGGGGGGCTCCTACGAGCAGTACTTC; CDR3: CASSYPGGSYEQYF
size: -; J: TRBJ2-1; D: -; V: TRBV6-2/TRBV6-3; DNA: TGTGCCAGCAGCCAAACAGCCTACGAGCAGTTCTTC; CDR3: CASSQTAYEQFF
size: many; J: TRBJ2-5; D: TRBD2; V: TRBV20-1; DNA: TGCAGTGCTAGAGATCAGCACCCCGGGAGGGCCGGAGAGACCCAGTACTTC; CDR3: CSARDQHPGRAGETQYF
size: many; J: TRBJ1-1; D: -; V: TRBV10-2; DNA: TGCGCCAGCAGGACAGGGAACACTGAAGCTTTCTTT; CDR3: CASRTGNTEAFF
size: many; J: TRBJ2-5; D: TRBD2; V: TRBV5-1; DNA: TGCGCCAGCAGCTTGCCCTCCGGTAGCGGGGGAGAGACCCAGTACTTC; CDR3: CASSLPSGSGGETQYF
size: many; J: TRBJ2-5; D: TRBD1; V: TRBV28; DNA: TGTGCCAGCAGTGCCGGACAGGGGACTCCCCAAGAGACCCAGTACTTC; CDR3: CASSAGQGTPQETQYF
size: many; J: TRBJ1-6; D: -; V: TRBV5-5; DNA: TGTGCCAGCAGCCGAGCAGCGGGGAGCTCCTATAATTCACCCCTCCACTTT; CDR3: CASSRAAGSSYNSPLHF
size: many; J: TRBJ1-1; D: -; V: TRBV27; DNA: TGTGCCAGCAGTGTTCCCGGGAGTGAAGCTTTCTTT; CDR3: CASSVPGSEAFF
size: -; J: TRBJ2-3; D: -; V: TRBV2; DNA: TGTGCCAGCAGAAGGACTGGCACAGATACGCAGTATTTT; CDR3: CASRRTGTDTQYF
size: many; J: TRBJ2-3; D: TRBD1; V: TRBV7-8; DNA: TGTGCCAGCAGAACGACGGACAGGGTAACAGATACGCAGTATTTT; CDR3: CASRTTDRVTDTQYF
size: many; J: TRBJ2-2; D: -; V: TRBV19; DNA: TGTGCCATCTCGCCTAGGTCGAACACCGGGGAGCTGTTTTTT; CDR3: CAISPRSNTGELFF
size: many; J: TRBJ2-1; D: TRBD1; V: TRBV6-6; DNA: TGTGCCAGCAGTTACCCGACAGGGGTCGGCAATGAGCAGTTCTTC; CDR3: CASSYPTGVGNEQFF
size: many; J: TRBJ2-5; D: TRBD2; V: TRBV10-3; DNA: TGTGCCATCGGTAGCGGGGGGGCGAGAGAGACCCAGTACTTC; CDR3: CAIGSGGARETQYF
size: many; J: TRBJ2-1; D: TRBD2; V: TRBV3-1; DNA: TGTGCCAGCAGCCAACGATATACCCGACTAGCGGAATACAATGAGCAGTTCTTC; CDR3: CASSQRYTRLAEYNEQFF
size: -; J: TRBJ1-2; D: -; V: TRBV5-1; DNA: TGCGCCAGCAGCTTGGTCGGCCTCTCAGACTACACCTTC; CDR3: CASSLVGLSDYTF
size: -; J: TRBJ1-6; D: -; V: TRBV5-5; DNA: TGTGCCAGCAGCTTGGAGTTGGGACCGGCACCCCTCCACTTT; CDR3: CASSLELGPAPLHF
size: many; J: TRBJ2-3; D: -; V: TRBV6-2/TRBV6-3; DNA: TGTGCCAGCAGGAGACTGAATCCCACAGATACGCAGTATTTT; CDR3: CASRRLNPTDTQYF
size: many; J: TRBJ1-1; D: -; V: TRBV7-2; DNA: TGTGCCAGCAGCCTCGCCCCTAACACTGAAGCTTTCTTT; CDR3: CASSLAPNTEAFF
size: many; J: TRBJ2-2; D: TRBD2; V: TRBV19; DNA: TGTGCCAGCGGACTAGCGGGAGTGGCCGGGGAGCTGTTTTTT; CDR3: CASGLAGVAGELFF
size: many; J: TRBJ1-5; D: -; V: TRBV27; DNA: TGTGCCAGCCGGGGGGCTGGACAGCCCCAGCATTTT; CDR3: CASRGAGQPQHF
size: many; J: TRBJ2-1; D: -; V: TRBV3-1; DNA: TGTGCCAGCAGTATACAGAGAAGCTCCTACAATGAGCAGTTCTTC; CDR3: CASSIQRSSYNEQFF
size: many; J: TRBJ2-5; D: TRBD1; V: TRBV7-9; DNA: TGTGCCAGCAGCCCACGGACAGGGACAGAGACCCAGTACTTC; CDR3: CASSPRTGTETQYF
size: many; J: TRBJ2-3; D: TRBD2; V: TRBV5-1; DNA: TGCGCCAGCAGCAGTGGACTAGCGGGGGGGCAAGATACGCAGTATTTT; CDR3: CASSSGLAGGQDTQYF
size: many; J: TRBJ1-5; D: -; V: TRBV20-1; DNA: TGCAGTGCTAGCTACCGGGGAGAAGGTCAGCCCCAGCATTTT; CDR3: CSASYRGEGQPQHF
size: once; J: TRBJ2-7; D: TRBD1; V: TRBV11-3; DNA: TGTGCCAGCAGCCCGGGACAGGGGGTTGACGAGCAGTACTTC; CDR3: CASSPGQGVDEQYF
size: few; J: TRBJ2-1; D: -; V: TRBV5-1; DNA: TGCGCCAGCAGCTTGCGGGCCCTAGCGAATTACAATGAGCAGTTCTTC; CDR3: CASSLRALANYNEQFF
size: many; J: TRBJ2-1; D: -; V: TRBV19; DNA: TGTGCCAGTAGTATAGGATCCTACAATGAGCAGTTCTTC; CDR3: CASSIGSYNEQFF
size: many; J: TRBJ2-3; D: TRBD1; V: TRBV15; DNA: TGTGCCACCAGCAGAGATTTTTCACAGGGGGTTGCGCAGTATTTT; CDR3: CATSRDFSQGVAQYF
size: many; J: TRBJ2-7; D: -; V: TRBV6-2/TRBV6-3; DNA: TGTGCCAGCAGTTATGGGGGCGAGCAGTACTTC; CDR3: CASSYGGEQYF
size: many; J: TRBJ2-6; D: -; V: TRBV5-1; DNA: TGCGCCAGCAGCTTGGCCGTCGAGGGAGCGGGCTCTGGGGCCAACGTCCTGACTTTC; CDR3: CASSLAVEGAGSGANVLTF
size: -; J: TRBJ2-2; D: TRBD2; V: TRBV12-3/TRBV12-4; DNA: TGTGCCAGCAGCCCTCTAGCGGCAACCGGGGAGCTGTTTTTT; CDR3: CASSPLAATGELFF
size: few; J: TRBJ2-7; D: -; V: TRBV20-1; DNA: TGCAGTGCTAGAGATAAGGATCACTACGAGCAGTACTTC; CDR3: CSARDKDHYEQYF
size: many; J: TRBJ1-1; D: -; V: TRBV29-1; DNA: TGCAGCGCATGTGGGGGCTGGGAAGCTTTCTTT; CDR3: CSACGGWEAFF
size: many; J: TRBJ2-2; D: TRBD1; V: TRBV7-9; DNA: TGTGCCAGCAGCGCAGATCTTGGGACAGGGGTCGGCACCGGGGAGCTGTTTTTT; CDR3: CASSADLGTGVGTGELFF
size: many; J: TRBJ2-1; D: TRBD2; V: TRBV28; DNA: TGTGCCAGCAGTTTTGTAGCGGGAACGGATGAGCAGTTCTTC; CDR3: CASSFVAGTDEQFF
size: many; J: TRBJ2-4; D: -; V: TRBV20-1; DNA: TGCAGTGCTAGAGAGTGGGAGCAGGCCAAAAACATTCAGTACTTC; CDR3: CSAREWEQAKNIQYF
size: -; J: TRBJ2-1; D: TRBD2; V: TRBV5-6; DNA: TGTGCCAGCAGTTGGACAACCGGGACTAGCAGGTACAATGAGCAGTTCTTC; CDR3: CASSWTTGTSRYNEQFF
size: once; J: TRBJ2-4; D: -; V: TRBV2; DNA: TGTGCCAGCAAGCCGAGAAACAGGGGAGGCCGAAACATTCAGTACTTC; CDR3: CASKPRNRGGRNIQYF
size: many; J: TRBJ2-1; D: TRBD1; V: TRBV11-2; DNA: TGTGCCAGCAGCCCTAGACAGGGGCTTGTCTACAATGAGCAGTTCTTC; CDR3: CASSPRQGLVYNEQFF
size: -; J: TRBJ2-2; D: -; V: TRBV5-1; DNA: -; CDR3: CASSLTGVPNTGELFFF
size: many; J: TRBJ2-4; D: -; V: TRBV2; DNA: TGTGCCAGCAGCCCGGTCCCCAGCCGAGTAGCCAAAAACATTCAGTACTTC; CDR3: CASSPVPSRVAKNIQYF
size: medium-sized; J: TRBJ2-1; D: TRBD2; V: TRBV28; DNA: TGTGCCAGCAGTTTCGTACTAGCGGGAGGTGACAATGAGCAGTTCTTC; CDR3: CASSFVLAGGDNEQFF
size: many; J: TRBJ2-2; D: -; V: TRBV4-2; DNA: TGTGCCAGCAGCCGTACAGAGACGGGCACCGGGGAGCTGTTTTTT; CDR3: CASSRTETGTGELFF
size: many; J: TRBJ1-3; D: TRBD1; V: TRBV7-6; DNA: TGTGCCAGCAGCTTAGAGGGAGGACAGGGGGTTTCTGGAAACACCATATATTTT; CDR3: CASSLEGGQGVSGNTIYF
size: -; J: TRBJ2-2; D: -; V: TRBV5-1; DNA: TGCGCCAGCACTTACGGGACTCTTGGGACCGGGGAGCTGTTTTTT; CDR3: CASTYGTLGTGELFF
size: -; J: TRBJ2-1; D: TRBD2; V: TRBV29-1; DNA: TGCAGCGTTGATGACAGCGGGAGGATTAGCTACAATGAGCAGTTCTTC; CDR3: CSVDDSGRISYNEQFF
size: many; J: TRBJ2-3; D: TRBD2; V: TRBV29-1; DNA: TGCAGCGTTGAGGCTAGCGGGAGGGCCTCAGATACGCAGTATTTT; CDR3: CSVEASGRASDTQYF
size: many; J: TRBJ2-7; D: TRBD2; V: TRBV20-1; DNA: TGCAGTGCTATACAGCGGGGGGGATACGAGCAGTACTTC; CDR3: CSAIQRGGYEQYF
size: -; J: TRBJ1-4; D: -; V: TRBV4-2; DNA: TGTGCCAGCAGCCAAACTCTACAGGGTTATAGCAATCAGCCCCAGCAAGGGGGAAAACTGTTTTTT; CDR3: CASSQTLQGYSNQPQQGGKLFF
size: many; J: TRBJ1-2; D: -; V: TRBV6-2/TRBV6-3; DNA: TGTGCCAGCAGTTGGGGGAGAGATGGCTACACCTTC; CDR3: CASSWGRDGYTF
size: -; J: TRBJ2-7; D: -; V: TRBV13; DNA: TGTGCCAGCAGCTTTGGGGGGGGACAGGTAAACTCCTACGAGCAGTACTTC; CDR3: CASSFGGGQVNSYEQYF
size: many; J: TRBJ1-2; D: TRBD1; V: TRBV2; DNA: TGTGCCAGCAGGTCCCTGGCGGGACAGGGAAACTATGGCTACACCTTC; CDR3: CASRSLAGQGNYGYTF
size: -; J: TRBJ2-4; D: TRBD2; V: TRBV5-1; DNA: TGCGCCAGCAGCCCCGGGACTAGCGGGGGAACTCAGTACTTC; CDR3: CASSPGTSGGTQYF
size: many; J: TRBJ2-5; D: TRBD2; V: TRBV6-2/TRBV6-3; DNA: TGTGCCATCAGTAACCCCGGACTAGCGGGGAAAGAGACCCAGTACTTC; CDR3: CAISNPGLAGKETQYF
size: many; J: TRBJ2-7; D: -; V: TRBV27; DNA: TGTGCCACCAGTTTATACGCGGGGCGCTCCTACGAGCAGTACTTC; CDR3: CATSLYAGRSYEQYF
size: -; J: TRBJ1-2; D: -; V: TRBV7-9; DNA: TGTGCCAGCAGCTTGGGTCCCATCGGTCGCGGGGGATCCTTAGGCTACACCTTC; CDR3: CASSLGPIGRGGSLGYTF